The 9 T cell receptor beta chains listed next were all sequenced from one sample in a study of T cell responses to AZD1222 COVID-19 vaccine. Assay: immunoSEQ multiplex PCR; the TCRdb copy retains only in-frame clones and omits some. The sample carries more than 250,000 clones, about 92% recorded once. The specimen was peripheral blood, collected on day 0 of AZD1222 vaccination. All receptors come from an adult in good health.

The rearrangement links TRBV28 to TRBJ2-2; D possibly corresponds to TRBD2 (5 bases). V lost 6 bases and J 1 base, leaving 6 bases between the germline ends. This CDR3 has 13 residues. Germline CDR1 MDHEN, CDR2 SYDVKM. In DNA, the CDR3 is TGTGCCAGCAGGGACTTGAACACCGGGGAGCTGTTTTTT. This codes for CASRDLNTGELFF.

In this sample, this clone turned up once. This chain connects TRBV3-1 (or the pseudogene TRBV3-2) to TRBJ1-6, with D possibly being TRBD1 (5 bases). V dropped 1 base and J dropped 7 bases, with 8 bases sitting between them. The CDR3 runs to 14 residues. Germline values: CDR1 LGHDT, CDR2 YNNKEL (reference sequence). In DNA, the CDR3 is TGTGCCAGCAGCCAAGTACGGGACAATTCACCCCTCCACTTT. Protein: CASSQVRDNSPLHF.

The genes are TRBV6-4 and TRBJ2-3; TRBD2 matches 8 bases. Per the germline V gene, CDR1 is MRHNA and CDR2 is SNTAGT. Trimming at V came to 4 bases and at J to 4 bases, leaving 4 bases not matched to a gene. The CDR3 runs 14 residues. As DNA, the CDR3 is TGTGCCAGCAGTGTCAGCGGGAGTTCAGATACGCAGTATTTT. It yields the protein CASSVSGSSDTQYF.

The rearrangement joins TRBV6-5 to TRBJ1-1, with D perhaps matching TRBD1 (5 bases). V shed 7 bases and J shed 2 bases, with 14 bases lying between them. The V gene's germline CDR1 is MNHEY and CDR2 SVGAGI. The CDR3 has 14 amino acids. DNA of the CDR3: TGTGCCAGCACCCCACGGGGCGGCAACACTGAAGCTTTCTTT. Translation: CASTPRGGNTEAFF.

The chain combines TRBV19 with TRBJ1-5, with a weak D call TRBD1 (5 bases). In germline, CDR1 is LNHDA, CDR2 SQIVND (reference sequence). The CDR3 is 14 residues long. The V and J ends lost 8 bases and 6 bases respectively, with 17 bases between them. CDR3 in DNA: TGTGCCAGTGTAACGGGGCGCATGGGTCAGCCCCAGCATTTT. Its translation: CASVTGRMGQPQHF.

CDR3 in DNA: TGCGCCAGCAGCTTACCGGGATTAGGCACCGGGGAGCTGTTTTTT. Amino acid sequence: CASSLPGLGTGELFF. This chain connects TRBV5-1 to TRBJ2-2, with a tentative D call TRBD2 (5 bases). Germline V gene lookup returns CDR1 SGHRS and CDR2 YFSETQ. The V gene lost 2 bases and the J gene lost 4 bases, with 12 bases spanning the gap. The length of the CDR3 is 15 residues. Filled out from reference TRBV5-1 and TRBJ2-2, the complete variable domain reads KAGVTQTPRYLIKTRGQQVTLSCSPISGHRSVSWYQQTPGQGLQFLFEYFSETQRNKGNFPGRFSGRQFSNSRSEMNVSTLELGDSALYLCASSLPGLGTGELFFGEGSRLTVL.

The chain links TRBV2 to TRBJ1-1, with D perhaps matching TRBD1 (6 bases). Germline V gene lookup returns CDR1 SNHLY and CDR2 FYNNEI. There are 13 residues in the CDR3. The V gene lost 2 bases and the J gene lost 7 bases, with 11 bases spanning the gap. CDR3 nucleotides: TGTGCCAGCAGTGAACGGGGGCGAGGTGAAGCTTTCTTT. It is translated as CASSERGRGEAFF.

The DNA for the CDR3 is TGTGCCAGCAGTGAAATGTACGAGCAGTACTTC. This encodes CASSEMYEQYF. V usage is TRBV2 and J usage is TRBJ2-7; D is uncertain. Trimming took off 2 bases at V and 4 bases at J, with 3 bases between the two ends. The germline V gene has CDR1 SNHLY and CDR2 FYNNEI. The CDR3 length is 11 residues.

The rearrangement links TRBV2 to TRBJ2-7, with 12 nucleotides matching TRBD2. There are 15 residues in the CDR3. V shed 6 bases, J shed 4 bases, and the junction held 7 bases outside the gene matches. Per the germline V gene, CDR1 is SNHLY and CDR2 is FYNNEI. In DNA form, the CDR3 reads TGTGCCAGCAGACCCGGACTAGCGGGGCGGTACGAGCAGTACTTC. This gives the protein CASRPGLAGRYEQYF.